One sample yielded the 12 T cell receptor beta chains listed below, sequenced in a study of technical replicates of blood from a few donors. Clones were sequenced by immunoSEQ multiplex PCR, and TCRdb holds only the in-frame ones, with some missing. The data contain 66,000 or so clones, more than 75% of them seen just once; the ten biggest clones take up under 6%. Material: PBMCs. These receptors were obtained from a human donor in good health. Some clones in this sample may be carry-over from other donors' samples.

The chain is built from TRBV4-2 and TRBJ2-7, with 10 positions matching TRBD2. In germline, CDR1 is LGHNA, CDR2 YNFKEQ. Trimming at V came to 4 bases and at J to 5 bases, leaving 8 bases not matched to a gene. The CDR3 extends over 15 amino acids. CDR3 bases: TGTGCCAGCAGCCCAAGAGCGGGAGGGCCCCACGAGCAGTACTTC. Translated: CASSPRAGGPHEQYF.

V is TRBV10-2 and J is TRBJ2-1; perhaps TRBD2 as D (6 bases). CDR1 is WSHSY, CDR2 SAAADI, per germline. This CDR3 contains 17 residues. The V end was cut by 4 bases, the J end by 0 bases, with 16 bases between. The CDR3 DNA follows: TGCGCCAGCAGTGGGGGTGGGGCGGGGAGCTCCTACAATGAGCAGTTCTTC. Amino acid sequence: CASSGGGAGSSYNEQFF.

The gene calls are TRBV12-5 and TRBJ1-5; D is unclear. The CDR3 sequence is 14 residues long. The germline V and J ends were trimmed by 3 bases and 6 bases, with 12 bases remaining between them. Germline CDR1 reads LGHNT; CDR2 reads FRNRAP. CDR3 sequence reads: CASGFEGVGQPQHF. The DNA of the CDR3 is TGTGCTAGTGGTTTCGAGGGAGTAGGTCAGCCCCAGCATTTT.

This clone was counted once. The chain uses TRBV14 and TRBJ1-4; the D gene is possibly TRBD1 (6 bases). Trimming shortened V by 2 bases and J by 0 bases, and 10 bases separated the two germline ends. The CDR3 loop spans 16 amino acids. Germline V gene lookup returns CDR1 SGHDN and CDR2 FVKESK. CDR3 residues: CASSQNSGATNEKLFF. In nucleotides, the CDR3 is TGTGCCAGCAGCCAAAATTCAGGGGCAACTAATGAAAAACTGTTTTTT.

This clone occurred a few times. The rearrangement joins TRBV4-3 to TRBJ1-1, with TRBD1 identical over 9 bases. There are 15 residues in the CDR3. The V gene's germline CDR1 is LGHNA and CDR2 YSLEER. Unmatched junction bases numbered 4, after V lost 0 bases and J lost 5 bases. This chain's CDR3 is CASSQDQGTGTEAFF. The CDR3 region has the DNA TGCGCCAGCAGCCAAGACCAGGGGACAGGGACTGAAGCTTTCTTT.

The CDR3 DNA reads as TGTGCCAGCAGCAATCAGGGGTCCGCGGGTGAAGCTTTCTTT. It translates to CASSNQGSAGEAFF. The chain is built from TRBV7-9 and TRBJ1-1; weak D call: TRBD1 (6 bases). The germline gives CDR1 SEHNR, CDR2 FQNEAQ (reference sequence). The CDR3 is 14 amino acids. Trimming removed 5 bases from V and 7 bases from J, with 17 bases in between.

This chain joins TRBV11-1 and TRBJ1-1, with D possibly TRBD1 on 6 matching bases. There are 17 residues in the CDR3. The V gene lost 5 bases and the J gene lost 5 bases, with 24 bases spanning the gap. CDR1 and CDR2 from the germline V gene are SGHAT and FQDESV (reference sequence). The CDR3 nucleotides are TGTGCCAGCAGCCTAGGGTCCGGGGGGCGAAGGGGGACTGAAGCTTTCTTT. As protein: CASSLGSGGRRGTEAFF.

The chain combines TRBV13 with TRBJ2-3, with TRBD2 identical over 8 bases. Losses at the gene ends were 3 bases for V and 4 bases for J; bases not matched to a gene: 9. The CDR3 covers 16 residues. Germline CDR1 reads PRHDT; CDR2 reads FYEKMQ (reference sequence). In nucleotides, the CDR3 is TGTGCCAGCAGCTTGGGGGGACTAGTGAAATCAGATACGCAGTATTTT. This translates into CASSLGGLVKSDTQYF.

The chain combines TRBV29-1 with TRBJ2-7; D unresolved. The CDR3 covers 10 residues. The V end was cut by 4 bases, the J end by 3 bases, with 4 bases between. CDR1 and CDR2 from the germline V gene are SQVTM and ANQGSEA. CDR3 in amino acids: CSVGGYEQYF. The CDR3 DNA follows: TGCAGCGTTGGAGGCTACGAGCAGTACTTC.

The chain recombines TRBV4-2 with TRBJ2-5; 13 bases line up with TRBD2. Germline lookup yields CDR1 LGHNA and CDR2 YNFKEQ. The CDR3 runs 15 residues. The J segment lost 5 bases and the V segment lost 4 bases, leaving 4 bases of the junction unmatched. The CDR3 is CASSPGLAGSETQYF. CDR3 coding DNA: TGTGCCAGCAGCCCGGGACTAGCGGGGAGTGAGACCCAGTACTTC.

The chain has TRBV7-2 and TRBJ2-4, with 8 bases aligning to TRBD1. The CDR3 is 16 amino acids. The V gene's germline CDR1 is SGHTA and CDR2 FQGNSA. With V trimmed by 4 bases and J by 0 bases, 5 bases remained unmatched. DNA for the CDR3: TGTGCCAGCAGCTACGGACAGGGCCTAGCCAAAAACATTCAGTACTTC. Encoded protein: CASSYGQGLAKNIQYF.

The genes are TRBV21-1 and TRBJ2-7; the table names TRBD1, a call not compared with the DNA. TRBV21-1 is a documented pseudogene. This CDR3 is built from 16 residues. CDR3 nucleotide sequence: TGTGCCAGCAGCCCATCGCCAGGGGCACCCCGCTACGAGCAGTACTTC. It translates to CASSPSPGAPRYEQYF.